This paragraph covers one T cell receptor beta chain sequence. Its antigen is unknown. The table came from immunoSEQ multiplex PCR; TCRdb's copy has only in-frame clones and leaves some out. The sample includes roughly 150,000 clones, over 85% of them seen just once. This sample is part of a study of T cell responses to AZD1222 COVID-19 vaccine. Study conclusions and caveats: Unmutated regions of variants are reportedly targeted by nearly half of spike-specific TCRs. The study found Spike-specific TCR breadth and depth rose after two AZD1222 doses. Researchers report vaccine-associated CD4 TCRs spanning spike, with dominance at 160-218 and 743-854.

Sequencing was performed on peripheral blood, taken on day 0 of AZD1222 vaccination. This clonotype originated in an adult in good health.

CDR3: CASSLDSRRDLETQYF. As DNA, the CDR3 is TGTGCCAGCAGCTTAGATTCCCGCCGCGACTTAGAGACCCAGTACTTC. This sequence joins TRBV11-2 and TRBJ2-5; no definite D call. There are 16 residues in the CDR3. The germline V gene has CDR1 SGHAT and CDR2 FQNNGV. Trimming took off 0 bases at V and 4 bases at J, with 15 bases between the two ends.